The present T cell receptor (beta chain) was sequenced within a study of cytomegalovirus exposure and HLA in healthy donors (TCRdb year 2017). Background on the whole study: An earlier analysis of approximately 640 of the donors reported 250 to 300 Gb of sequence data and 100 million to 140 million unique TCR beta sequences from 150 million to 200 million T cells. To predict cytomegalovirus infection status, the study combined high-throughput TCR immunosequencing, statistical association of individual TCRs with disease status, and machine learning. Donor age, sex, ethnicity and CMV serostatus were collected together with the repertoire data. A later genetic analysis took genome-wide SNP genotypes for about 55% of the roughly 700 donors and used that subset as a discovery cohort. The aim of the study was to test whether cataloging public T cell receptors could identify signatures of past pathogen exposure. To decide whether each TCR beta V gene segment behaved as functional or pseudogenic, an earlier analysis of approximately 600 of the donors relied on high-throughput TCR beta sequencing. The number of donors typed differed by locus, with roughly 629-640 for A, B, C, DRB1 and DQB1, 522 for DQA1, over 600 for DPA1, and under 490 for DPB1. Class I and class II HLA loci were covered by the typing at four-digit resolution. Every discovery cohort repertoire had been produced on one sequencing platform. To study patterns of TCR occurrence, a later analysis re-analyzed previously published TCR beta repertoires from 666 donors and added high-resolution HLA genotyping. Because of strong linkage in the cohort, a few DR-DQ haplotypes were treated as single units for association and clustering. The study profiled the T cell repertoires of approximately 700 subjects by immunosequencing and related them to cytomegalovirus serostatus. Rather than drawing on any new phenotypic data, the later analysis identified candidate immune exposures from TCR beta sequences and the way those sequences occurred across donors. A separate validation cohort of about 110 different subjects was used in addition to the approximately 700-subject first cohort. Of the 398 genotyped donors, approximately 82% fell in the genetic ancestry cluster associated with self-reported Caucasian donors. An early release covering more than 500 HLA-typed donors comprised about 310 gigabases of sequencing data and around 80 million unique TCR sequences. Across approximately 420 genotyped donors of the cohort, an average of roughly 230,000 unique TCR beta nucleotide sequences per donor were sequenced, and approximately 17% of those sequences were non-productive. What the research found in general, with its limitations: Because HLA typing was unavailable for some donors at each locus, only the typed subset was used in association tests. Presence/absence analyses assumed roughly uniform sequencing depth across donors, an assumption that may not hold. A further reported finding was that TCR beta sequences accurately predicted the HLA-A and HLA-B alleles for most subjects in the first cohort. In a later analysis, several top co-occurrence clusters were reported to appear linked to parvovirus B19, influenza, CMV and Epstein-Barr virus. In a later analysis, HLA-associated TCR beta chains showed more clonal expansion and lower generation probabilities than non-associated chains that were equally common. In a later genetic analysis, a missense DCLRE1C variant was associated with V-gene and J-gene trimming of TCR beta chains, and the association was replicated in an independent cohort. Across donors, most TCR sequences were observed very rarely, whereas some public TCRs were present in many individuals. The authors suggested that the approach could potentially be generalized to other disease states and immunological phenotypes. Some IMGT-functional V segments, including TRBV6-2 and TRBV6-3, could not be told apart with the 87-base-pair reads, so those segments were excluded. Linkage disequilibrium might explain the correlated functional status among segregating V segments, but an unknown experimental factor could not be ruled out. An earlier analysis of 587 of the donors showed that most TCR beta V segments appeared in productive rearrangements either about 87% or about 30% of the time, which broadly matched IMGT annotations. The classifier was reported to diagnose cytomegalovirus status with high specificity and sensitivity in both the original cohort and the validation cohort. In a later analysis, TCR association rates were found to vary across HLA loci, with the most associated TCRs seen for DRB1 alleles and the fewest for HLA-C alleles. When HLA alleles, especially DR and DQ, strongly co-occurred, attributing TCR associations to individual alleles was difficult. Three of the identified cytomegalovirus-associated TCR beta chains were confirmed in vitro to be specific for cytomegalovirus antigens. According to a later genetic analysis, donors in an Asian-associated ancestry cluster had fewer N-insertions in productive TCRs than the roughly 670-donor mean. A total of 150 to 200 TCR beta chains were listed by the study as associated with cytomegalovirus. The only immune exposure information available for the cohort was CMV serostatus. Because counts were too low, about 18 rarely observed V segments, including chromosome 9 orphons, were excluded from the earlier analysis of about 500 of the donors. A cluster of highly shared sequence variants was judged likely to be a technical artifact of the sequencing pipeline. The cohort was sequenced for TCR beta chains only, and without alpha or paired-chain data the features that could be detected were limited. Most CMV-associated TCR beta chains appeared to be HLA-restricted in a later analysis, and the HLA associations seemed to be driven largely by CMV exposure. At a false discovery rate of 0.05, a later analysis linked under 20,000 TCR beta sequences to specific HLA alleles.

The cohort comprised under 700 healthy bone marrow donors. At the time of sampling, all cohort members were nominally healthy, though unrecorded immune exposures were likely present. The donor was CMV seropositive and belonged to the group of 250 to 300 seropositive cohort members. Each donor provided a peripheral blood sample, and peripheral blood mononuclear cells were used for TCR beta sequencing. Genomic DNA was extracted from the blood cell samples with the Qiagen DNeasy Blood Extraction Kit. A distance of 13 bases separates the germline ends of V and J, which lose 2 bases and 9 bases respectively. The germline V gene encodes CDR1 SNHLY and CDR2 FYNNEI. Including the terminal cysteine and phenylalanine, the CDR3 comprises 13 residues. The kept DNA is CDR3 alone, 39 bases in frame from the first base. About this clone: The specificity of this receptor is unknown. One base away there is no much larger clone; base qualities are not given.

Libraries were made using the immunoSEQ multiplex PCR assay. The multiplex PCR relied on a mix of 60 forward primers for TCR Vbeta segments and 13 reverse primers for TCR Jbeta segments. The CDR3 region of rearranged TCR beta genes was amplified from genomic DNA by a multiplex PCR assay. Amplified TCR beta libraries were sequenced as 87-base-pair reads on the Illumina HiSeq System. In the original analysis: Across the 640 or so repertoires, a later analysis counted 78 million or so unique TCR beta chains, some 11 million of which were shared by at least two donors. Raw reads were error-corrected and collapsed into unique sequences with a nearest-neighbor algorithm that merged closely related sequences to remove PCR and sequencing errors. To assign V, D and J gene segments, CDR3 sequences were aligned to IMGT reference sequences. For a sequence to be retained, at least a six-nucleotide match to both a V gene segment and a J gene segment was required. A rearrangement was called productive if the CDR3 had no stop codons and remained in frame with V and J, and every other rearrangement was called non-productive. CDR3 was defined according to IMGT convention as the region running from the second conserved V-encoded cysteine to the conserved J-encoded phenylalanine. The earlier analysis of some 600 of the donors excluded sequences that lacked an unambiguous match to a single V gene segment. In an earlier analysis of several hundred of the donors, a V segment was called functional when productive rearrangements were above 56.7%, and segregating when the standard deviation between donors exceeded 5%. A statistical classification framework was built to diagnose cytomegalovirus status from the catalog of TCR beta chain sequences. In a later analysis, TCR nucleotide sequences were compared against IMGT/GENE-DB human TR gene sequences so that V and J genes could be assigned. The TCRdist pipeline was used in a later analysis to assign CDR3 sequences and most-parsimonious VDJ recombination scenarios. In a later analysis, each TCR beta chain was defined by its CDR3 amino acid sequence together with its V-gene family, and reads lacking a unique V-gene family were excluded. As a way to deal with suspected cross-contamination and a sequencing artifact, a later analysis dropped 450 to 600 nucleotide sequences that were highly shared and had low generation probability. For each public chain, a later analysis derived a clonal expansion index from normalized ranks of inferred template counts within each repertoire. In a later analysis, generation probabilities were computed with a VDJ recombination model fitted to out-of-frame rearrangements, and the resulting probabilities were checked against IGoR. In a later analysis, hypergeometric tests were used to score TCR-TCR, TCR-HLA and TCR-CMV co-occurrence, with a repertoire-size bias correction applied to TCR pairs. A later analysis estimated false discovery rates by permuting HLA or CMV assignments 20 times. In a later analysis, co-occurring TCRs were grouped using DBSCAN, and TCRdist sequence similarity was added for clustering within HLA-allele-positive subsets. Repertoires with fewer than 30,000 or more than 120,000 public chains, plus five repertoires with anomalous nucleotide sharing, were excluded from co-occurrence clustering. TCRdb holds this immuneACCESS table with in-frame rearrangements only. Some clones are missing; in checked studies, unresolved V genes explain under half, and the rest has no known cause. That table supplies the V and J calls and clone size; D and trimming were determined from the DNA. The table for this sample lists 150,000 or so clones; approximately 80% of them were counted only once. In total, the top ten clones hold about 13% of the sample.

Sample: PBMCs. The V and J genes are TRBV2 and TRBJ1-1; perhaps TRBD1 is the D gene, with 6 bases matching. This TCR was recovered from a man younger than 40 in good health and CMV-seropositive. The CDR3 sequence is CASSESGQIKAFF. The DNA is TGTGCCAGCAGTGAATCAGGACAGATAAAAGCTTTCTTT.